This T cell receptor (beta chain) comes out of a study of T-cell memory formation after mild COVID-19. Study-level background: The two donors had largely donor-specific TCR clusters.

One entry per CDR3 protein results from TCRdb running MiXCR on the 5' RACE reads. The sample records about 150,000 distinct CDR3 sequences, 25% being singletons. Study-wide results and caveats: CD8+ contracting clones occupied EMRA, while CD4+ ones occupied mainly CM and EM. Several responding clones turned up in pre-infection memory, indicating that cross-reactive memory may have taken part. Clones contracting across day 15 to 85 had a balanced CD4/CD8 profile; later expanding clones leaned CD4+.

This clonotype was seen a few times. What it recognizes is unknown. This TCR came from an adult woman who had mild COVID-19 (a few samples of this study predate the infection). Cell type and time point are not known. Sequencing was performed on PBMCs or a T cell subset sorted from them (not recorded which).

CDR3 protein: CASRPGLNTEAFF. For the CDR3, the DNA is TGTGCCAGCAGACCGGGCCTGAACACTGAAGCTTTCTTT. The chain combines TRBV7-9 with TRBJ1-1; D gene uncertain. Germline V gene sequence: CDR1 SEHNR, CDR2 FQNEAQ (reference sequence). The CDR3 has 13 residues. Trimming cost V 6 bases and J 0 bases, with 8 bases left between them.